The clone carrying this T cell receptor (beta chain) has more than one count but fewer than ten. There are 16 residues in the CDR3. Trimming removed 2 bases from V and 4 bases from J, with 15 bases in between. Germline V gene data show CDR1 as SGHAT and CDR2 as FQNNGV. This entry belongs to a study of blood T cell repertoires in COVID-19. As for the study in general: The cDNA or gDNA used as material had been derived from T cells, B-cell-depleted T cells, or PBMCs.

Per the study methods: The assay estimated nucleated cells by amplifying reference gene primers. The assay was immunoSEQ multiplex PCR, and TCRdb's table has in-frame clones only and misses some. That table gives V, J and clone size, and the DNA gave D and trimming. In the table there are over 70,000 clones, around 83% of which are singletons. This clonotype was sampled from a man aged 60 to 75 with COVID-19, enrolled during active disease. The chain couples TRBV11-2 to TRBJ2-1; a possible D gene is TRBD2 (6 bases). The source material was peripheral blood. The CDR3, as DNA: TGTGCCAGCAGCTTAATGGGGCTAGCGAAATACAATGAGCAGTTCTTC. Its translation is CASSLMGLAKYNEQFF.